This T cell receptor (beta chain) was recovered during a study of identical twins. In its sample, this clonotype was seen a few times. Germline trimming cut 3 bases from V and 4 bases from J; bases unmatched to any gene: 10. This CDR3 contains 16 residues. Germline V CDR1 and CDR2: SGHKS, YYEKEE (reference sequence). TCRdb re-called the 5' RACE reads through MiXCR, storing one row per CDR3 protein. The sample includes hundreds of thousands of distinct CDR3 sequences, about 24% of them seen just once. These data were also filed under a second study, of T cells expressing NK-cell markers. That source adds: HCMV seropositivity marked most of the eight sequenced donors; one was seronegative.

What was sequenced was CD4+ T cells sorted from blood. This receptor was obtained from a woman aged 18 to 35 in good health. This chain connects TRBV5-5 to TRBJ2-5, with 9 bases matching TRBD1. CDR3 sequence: CASSSNTGGSRETQYF. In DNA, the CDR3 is TGTGCCAGCAGCTCGAATACAGGGGGCTCCCGAGAGACCCAGTACTTC.